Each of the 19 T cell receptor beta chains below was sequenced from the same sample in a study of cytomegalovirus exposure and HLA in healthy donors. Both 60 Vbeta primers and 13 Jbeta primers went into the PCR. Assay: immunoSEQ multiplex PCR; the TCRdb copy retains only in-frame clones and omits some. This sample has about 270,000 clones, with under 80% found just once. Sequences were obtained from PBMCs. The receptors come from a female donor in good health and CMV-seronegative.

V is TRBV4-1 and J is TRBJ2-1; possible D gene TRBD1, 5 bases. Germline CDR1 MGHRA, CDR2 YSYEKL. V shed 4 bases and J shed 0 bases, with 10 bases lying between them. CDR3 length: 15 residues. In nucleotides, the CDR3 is TGCGCCAGCAGCCCGGACACCTTCTCCTACAATGAGCAGTTCTTC. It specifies CASSPDTFSYNEQFF.

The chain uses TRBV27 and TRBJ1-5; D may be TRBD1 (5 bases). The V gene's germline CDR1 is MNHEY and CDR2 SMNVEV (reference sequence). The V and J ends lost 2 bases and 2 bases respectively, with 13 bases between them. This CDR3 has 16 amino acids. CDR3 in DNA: TGTGCCAGCAGTTTAATTTTCGGAGGGGGCAATCAGCCCCAGCATTTT. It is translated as CASSLIFGGGNQPQHF.

This chain's CDR3 is CASRTEGGEKLFF. The CDR3 nucleotides read TGTGCCAGTCGGACAGAAGGAGGTGAAAAACTGTTTTTT. This rearrangement joins TRBV19 to TRBJ1-4; TRBD1 might be the D (6 bases). Trimming left V 8 bases short and J 7 bases short, with 14 bases between. This CDR3 is built from 13 residues. The germline gives CDR1 LNHDA, CDR2 SQIVND (reference sequence).

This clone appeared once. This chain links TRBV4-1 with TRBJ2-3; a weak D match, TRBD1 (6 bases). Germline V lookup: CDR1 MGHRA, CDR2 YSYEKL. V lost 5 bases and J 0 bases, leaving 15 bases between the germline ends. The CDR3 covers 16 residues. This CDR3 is CASSFGPGASTDTQYF. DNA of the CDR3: TGCGCCAGCAGCTTTGGCCCAGGGGCGAGCACAGATACGCAGTATTTT.

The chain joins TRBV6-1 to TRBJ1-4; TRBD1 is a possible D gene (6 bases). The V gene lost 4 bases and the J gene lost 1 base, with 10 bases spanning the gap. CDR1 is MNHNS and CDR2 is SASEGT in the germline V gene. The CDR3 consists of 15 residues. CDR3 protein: CASSGLGGTNEKLFF. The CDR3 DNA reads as TGTGCCAGCAGTGGGTTAGGGGGAACTAATGAAAAACTGTTTTTT.

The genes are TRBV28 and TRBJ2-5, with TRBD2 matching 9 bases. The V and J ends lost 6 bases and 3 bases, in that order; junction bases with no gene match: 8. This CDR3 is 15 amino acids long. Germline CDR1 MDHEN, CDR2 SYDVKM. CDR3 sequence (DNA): TGTGCCAGCAGGTTAGCGGGAGCGCAGGAAGAGACCCAGTACTTC. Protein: CASRLAGAQEETQYF.

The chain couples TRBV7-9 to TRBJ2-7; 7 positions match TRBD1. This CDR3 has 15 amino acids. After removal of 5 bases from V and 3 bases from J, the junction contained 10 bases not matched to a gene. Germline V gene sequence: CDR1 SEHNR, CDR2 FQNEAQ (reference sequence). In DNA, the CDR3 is TGTGCCAGCAGCCAGGCAGGGACAGATAACTACGAGCAGTACTTC. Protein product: CASSQAGTDNYEQYF.

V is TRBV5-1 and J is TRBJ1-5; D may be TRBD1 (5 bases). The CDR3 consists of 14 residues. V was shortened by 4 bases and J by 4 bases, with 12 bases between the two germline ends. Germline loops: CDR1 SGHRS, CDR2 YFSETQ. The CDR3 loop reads CASSPGGENQPQHF. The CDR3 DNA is TGCGCCAGCAGCCCGGGGGGGGAAAATCAGCCCCAGCATTTT.

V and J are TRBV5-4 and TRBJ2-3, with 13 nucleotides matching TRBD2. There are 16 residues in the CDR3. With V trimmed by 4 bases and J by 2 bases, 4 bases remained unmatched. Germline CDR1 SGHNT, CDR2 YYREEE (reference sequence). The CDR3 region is CASSMGLAGNTDTQYF. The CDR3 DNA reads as TGTGCCAGCAGCATGGGACTAGCGGGAAACACAGATACGCAGTATTTT. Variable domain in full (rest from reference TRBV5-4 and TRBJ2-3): ETGVTQSPTHLIKTRGQQVTLRCSSQSGHNTVSWYQQALGQGPQFIFQYYREEENGRGNFPPRFSGLQFPNYSSELNVNALELDDSALYLCASSMGLAGNTDTQYFGPGTRLTVL.

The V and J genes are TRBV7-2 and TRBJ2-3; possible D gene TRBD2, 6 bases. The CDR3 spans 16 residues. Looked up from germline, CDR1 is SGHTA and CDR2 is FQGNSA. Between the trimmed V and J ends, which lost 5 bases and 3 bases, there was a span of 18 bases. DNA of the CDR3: TGTGCCAGCAGCCGGTACGTAGCGGCGGGGACAGATACGCAGTATTTT. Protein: CASSRYVAAGTDTQYF.

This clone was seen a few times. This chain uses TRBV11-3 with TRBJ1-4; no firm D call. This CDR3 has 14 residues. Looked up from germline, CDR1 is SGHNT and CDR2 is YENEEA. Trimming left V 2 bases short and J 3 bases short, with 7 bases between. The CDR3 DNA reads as TGTGCCAGCAGCTTAAATTCGGCTAATGAAAAACTGTTTTTT. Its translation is CASSLNSANEKLFF.

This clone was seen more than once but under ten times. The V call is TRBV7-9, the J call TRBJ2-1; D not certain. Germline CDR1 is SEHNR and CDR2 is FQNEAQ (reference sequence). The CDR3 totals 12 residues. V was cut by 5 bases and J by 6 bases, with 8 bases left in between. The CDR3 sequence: CASSLHSNEQFF. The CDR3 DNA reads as TGTGCCAGCAGCCTACACAGCAATGAGCAGTTCTTC. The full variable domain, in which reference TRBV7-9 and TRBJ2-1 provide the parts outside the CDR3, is DTGVSQNPRHKITKRGQNVTFRCDPISEHNRLYWYRQTLGQGPEFLTYFQNEAQLEKSRLLSDRFSAERPKGSFSTLEIQRTEQGDSAMYLCASSLHSNEQFFGPGTRLTVL.

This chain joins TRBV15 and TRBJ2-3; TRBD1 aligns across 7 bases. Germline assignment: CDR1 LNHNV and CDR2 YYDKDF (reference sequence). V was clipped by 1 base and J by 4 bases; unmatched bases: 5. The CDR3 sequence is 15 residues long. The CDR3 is CATSRVDRVADTQYF. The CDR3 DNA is TGTGCCACCAGCAGAGTAGACAGGGTGGCAGATACGCAGTATTTT.

Here the CDR3 reads CASSLTSGRMKNIQYF. CDR3 DNA sequence: TGTGCCAGCAGCCTAACTAGCGGGAGAATGAAAAACATTCAGTACTTC. The chain links TRBV21-1 to TRBJ2-4; the D segment call TRBD2 is taken from the table without a DNA check. TRBV21-1 is flagged as a pseudogene. This CDR3 has 16 amino acids.

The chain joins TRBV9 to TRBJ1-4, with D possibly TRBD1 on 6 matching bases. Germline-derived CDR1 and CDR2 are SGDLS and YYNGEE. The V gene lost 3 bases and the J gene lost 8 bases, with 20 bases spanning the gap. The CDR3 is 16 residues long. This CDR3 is CASSEAHRAVGEKLFF. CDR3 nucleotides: TGTGCCAGCAGCGAGGCCCACAGGGCGGTTGGGGAAAAACTGTTTTTT.

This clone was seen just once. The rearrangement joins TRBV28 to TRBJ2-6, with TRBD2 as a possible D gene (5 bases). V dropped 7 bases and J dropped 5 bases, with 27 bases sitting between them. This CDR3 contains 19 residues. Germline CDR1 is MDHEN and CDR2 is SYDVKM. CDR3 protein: CASNTYPLGVGSWANVLTF. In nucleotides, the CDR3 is TGTGCCAGCAACACATATCCCCTTGGGGTGGGGAGCTGGGCCAACGTCCTGACTTTC.

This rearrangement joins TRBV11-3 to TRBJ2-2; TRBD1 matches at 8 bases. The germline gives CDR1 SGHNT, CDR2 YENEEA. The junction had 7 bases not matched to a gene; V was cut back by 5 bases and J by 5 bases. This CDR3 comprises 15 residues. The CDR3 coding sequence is TGTGCCAGCAGCCCGAGGACAGGGTGGACCGGGGAGCTGTTTTTT. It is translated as CASSPRTGWTGELFF.

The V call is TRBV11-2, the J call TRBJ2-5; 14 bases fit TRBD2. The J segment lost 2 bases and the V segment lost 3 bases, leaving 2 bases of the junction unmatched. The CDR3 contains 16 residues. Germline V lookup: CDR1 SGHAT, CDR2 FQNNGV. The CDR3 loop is CASSLRTSGRQETQYF. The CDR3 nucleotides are TGTGCCAGCAGCTTGCGGACTAGCGGGAGGCAAGAGACCCAGTACTTC.

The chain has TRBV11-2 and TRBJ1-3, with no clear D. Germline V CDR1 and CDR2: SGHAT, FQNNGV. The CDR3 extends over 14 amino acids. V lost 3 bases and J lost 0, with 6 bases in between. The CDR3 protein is CASSLHSSGNTIYF. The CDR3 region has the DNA TGTGCCAGCAGCTTGCACAGCTCTGGAAACACCATATATTTT. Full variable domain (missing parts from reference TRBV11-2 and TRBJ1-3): EAGVAQSPRYKIIEKRQSVAFWCNPISGHATLYWYQQILGQGPKLLIQFQNNGVVDDSQLPKDRFSAERLKGVDSTLKIQPAKLEDSAVYLCASSLHSSGNTIYFGEGSWLTVV.